This entry concerns a single T cell receptor (beta chain). Its antigen remains unidentified. The sample originates from a study of T-cell reconstitution after alpha-beta-depleted transplantation in children. Whole-study findings and limits: Some patients showed high day-60 TCRbeta diversity, which derived from surviving recipient T cells and thymic progenitors. T cells produced anew were the main source of T-cell counts and diversity one year after transplant. Several hundred rapidly expanded clones from non-depleted graft cells reportedly supplied alpha-beta T cells about two months post-transplant.

Germline-derived CDR1 and CDR2 are MDHEN and SYDVKM. This CDR3 is 16 amino acids long. J gave up 0 bases and V 5 bases, and 7 bases lay outside the gene matches. Preparation of the TCRbeta library was carried out with unique molecular identifiers. Each CDR3 protein gets one entry after TCRdb re-called the PCR reads with MiXCR. The sample includes around 440,000 distinct CDR3 sequences, over 9.5% of them seen just once. The sequence was collected from a child aged 2 to 15 with inherited bone marrow failure, due to receive a stem cell transplant. The chain carries TRBV28 and TRBJ1-5, with 7 bases lining up with TRBD1. The sequenced sample was PBMCs, obtained before TCRalphabeta/CD19-depleted stem cell transplant. CDR3 residues: CASSPLGQLSNQPQHF. The CDR3 region has the DNA TGTGCCAGCAGTCCTTTGGGACAGCTTAGCAATCAGCCCCAGCATTTT.